This T cell receptor beta chain stems from a study of OX40 agonist ivuxolimab in advanced cancers. Across the whole study: Patients assigned to dose escalation were diagnosed with hepatocellular carcinoma, melanoma, renal cell or head and neck cancer. Aged about 20 to 85 with a mean of approximately 57 years, they were more than 80% male. Regarding the study as a whole: Some nonresponders additionally presented with little normalized T-cell clonal expansion. No determination was made of the antigen specificity of the expanded peripheral T cells.

Data came from immunoSEQ multiplex PCR; TCRdb stores just in-frame clones and leaves some out. The sample includes approximately 74,000 clones, 85% seen only once; the top ten take around 0.5%. To note about this clone: The antigen is not known.

This clonotype was obtained from an adult with an advanced solid tumor such as melanoma, head and neck, liver or kidney cancer. The sequencing here drew on CD4+ or CD8+ T cells sorted from blood, taken in a trial of the OX40 agonist ivuxolimab.

CDR3 nucleotides: TGTGCCTGGAAGAGGGCGAACACTGAAGCTTTCTTT. This translates into CAWKRANTEAFF. J is TRBJ1-1 and V is TRBV30; D is uncertain. V lost 4 bases to trimming and J lost 1 base, with 7 bases between them. The CDR3 contains 12 residues. In germline, CDR1 is GTSNPN, CDR2 SVGIG (reference sequence).